These 16 T cell receptor beta chains were all obtained from the same sample, sequenced in a study of control samples from healthy donors and cancer patients. The assay was immunoSEQ multiplex PCR, and TCRdb's table has in-frame clones only and misses some. The table records about 52,000 clones, approximately 95% of them present only once. Sequencing input: blood. These receptor sequences come from a man aged 25-45 years in good health.

The chain carries TRBV9 and TRBJ2-1, with 11 bases lining up with TRBD2. In germline, CDR1 is SGDLS, CDR2 YYNGEE. This CDR3 contains 21 residues. V dropped 4 bases and J dropped 5; count of bases not matched to a gene: 23. The CDR3 nucleotides read TGTGCCAGCAGCTCGAGAGGGGTGGCGACTAGCGGGATCATACGGGACAATGAGCAGTTCTTC. It is translated as CASSSRGVATSGIIRDNEQFF.

The chain uses TRBV18 and TRBJ1-6, with D hard to call. The CDR3 totals 13 residues. The V end was cut by 1 base, the J end by 5 bases, with 3 bases between. Germline loops: CDR1 KGHSH, CDR2 LQKENI. CDR3 DNA sequence: TGTGCCAGCTCACCACGGGATAATTCACCCCTCCACTTT. Residues: CASSPRDNSPLHF.

The chain couples TRBV5-8 to TRBJ1-6; no firm D call. Looked up from germline, CDR1 is SGHTS and CDR2 is YDEGEE. Trimming pared 5 bases from V and 10 bases from J, leaving 13 bases between. This CDR3 region has 13 residues. CDR3 sequence (DNA): TGTGCCAGCAGGGGTATAAGTGCCTCACCCCTCCACTTT. It specifies CASRGISASPLHF. Drawing the rest from reference TRBV5-8 and TRBJ1-6, the complete variable domain is EAGVTQSPTHLIKTRGQQATLRCSPISGHTSVYWYQQALGLGLQFLLWYDEGEERNRGNFPPRFSGRQFPNYSSELNVNALELEDSALYLCASRGISASPLHFGNGTRLTVT.

The CDR3 reads CASSFRDRYTEAFF. The DNA for the CDR3 is TGTGCCAGCAGCTTTAGAGACAGGTACACTGAAGCTTTCTTT. This chain joins TRBV5-4 and TRBJ1-1; possible D gene TRBD1, 6 bases. V lost 2 bases to trimming and J lost 3 bases, with 11 bases between them. Per germline, CDR1 SGHNT and CDR2 YYREEE (reference sequence). There are 14 residues in the CDR3.

The chain is built from TRBV30 and TRBJ2-2; a weak D match, TRBD1 (6 bases). The V end lost 4 bases, the J end lost 2 bases, and 11 bases lay between the germline ends. The CDR3 has 14 residues. Looked up from germline, CDR1 is GTSNPN and CDR2 is SVGIG (reference sequence). The CDR3 reads CAWNRQVNTGELFF. The CDR3, as DNA: TGTGCCTGGAATCGACAGGTTAACACCGGGGAGCTGTTTTTT. Combining the CDR3 with reference TRBV30 and TRBJ2-2 gives the whole variable domain SQTIHQWPATLVQPVGSPLSLECTVEGTSNPNLYWYRQAAGRGLQLLFYSVGIGQISSEVPQNLSASRPQDRQFILSSKKLLLSDSGFYLCAWNRQVNTGELFFGEGSRLTVL.

V is TRBV19 and J is TRBJ1-6; 8 bases match TRBD1. The CDR3 covers 15 residues. Per germline, CDR1 LNHDA and CDR2 SQIVND (reference sequence). Trimming removed 1 base from V and 9 bases from J; junction bases left unmatched: 5. In nucleotides, the CDR3 is TGTGCCAGTAGTATAGGGACAGGGTTTTTTTCACCCCTCCACTTT. This sequence encodes CASSIGTGFFSPLHF.

The CDR3 DNA reads as TGTGCCGGCGAGGGACGGCTGGGCACTGAAGCTTTCTTT. It encodes CAGEGRLGTEAFF. The chain combines TRBV6-5 with TRBJ1-1; the D gene is possibly TRBD1 (5 bases). Germline CDR1 reads MNHEY; CDR2 reads SVGAGI. Trimming stripped 11 bases from V and 4 bases from J, with 17 bases between. CDR3 length: 13 amino acids.

The chain links TRBV10-3 to TRBJ1-1; D gene uncertain. Looked up from germline, CDR1 is ENHRY and CDR2 is SYGVKD. Trimming cost V 2 bases and J 0 bases, with 7 bases left between them. This CDR3 has 14 residues. Here the CDR3 DNA reads TGTGCCATCAGTGAGGGAGCTATGAACACTGAAGCTTTCTTT. The encoded protein is CAISEGAMNTEAFF.

The rearrangement joins TRBV5-4 to TRBJ2-7; 9 nucleotides match TRBD1. The CDR3 sequence is 14 residues long. The V segment lost 2 bases and the J segment 5 bases; nucleotides outside the gene matches: 5. Germline lookup yields CDR1 SGHNT and CDR2 YYREEE (reference sequence). The DNA of the CDR3 is TGTGCCAGCAGCTTAGGGACAGGGCCCAACGAGCAGTACTTC. It is translated as CASSLGTGPNEQYF.

The V and J genes are TRBV9 and TRBJ2-1; 7 nucleotides align to TRBD1. V lost 4 bases and J lost 7; bases outside the gene matches: 8. There are 14 residues in the CDR3. Germline CDR1 and CDR2: SGDLS and YYNGEE. CDR3 loop: CASSRDSGRNEQFF. Written as DNA, the CDR3 is TGTGCCAGCAGCCGGGACAGCGGCAGGAATGAGCAGTTCTTC.

The chain couples TRBV19 to TRBJ2-7; D is undetermined. The ends were cut back, 3 bases at V and 0 bases at J, with 9 bases in the middle. CDR1 and CDR2 (germline): LNHDA, SQIVND (reference sequence). The CDR3 length is 14 residues. The CDR3 sequence is CASSIVGSSYEQYF. Written as DNA, the CDR3 is TGTGCCAGTAGTATCGTGGGAAGCTCCTACGAGCAGTACTTC.

This chain connects TRBV24-1 to TRBJ2-5; possibly TRBD2 for D (6 bases). The V gene lost 9 bases and the J gene lost 5 bases, with 15 bases spanning the gap. This CDR3 has 13 residues. CDR1 and CDR2 (germline): KGHDR, SFDVKD. CDR3 protein: CATGGFREETQYF. The CDR3 DNA sequence: TGTGCCACCGGGGGGTTCAGAGAGGAGACCCAGTACTTC.

The J gene is TRBJ2-7, the V gene TRBV7-6; 10 bases map to TRBD2. Germline CDR1 is SGHVS and CDR2 is FNYEAQ. This CDR3 spans 14 amino acids. V shed 4 bases, J shed 5 bases, and the junction held 5 bases outside the gene matches. CDR3 in DNA: TGTGCCAGCAGCTCCGCTAGCGGGAGCCACGAGCAGTACTTC. This encodes CASSSASGSHEQYF.

The chain links TRBV30 to TRBJ1-2; D is unclear. Deletions cut 0 bases from V and 4 bases from J, with 6 bases between. The CDR3 is 12 amino acids. Germline V gene sequence: CDR1 GTSNPN, CDR2 SVGIG (reference sequence). CDR3 amino acids: CAWSVFLYGYTF. DNA of the CDR3: TGTGCCTGGAGTGTATTTCTCTATGGCTACACCTTC.

The V gene is TRBV11-2, the J gene TRBJ2-5; 10 bases fit TRBD2. Per the germline V gene, CDR1 is SGHAT and CDR2 is FQNNGV. After removal of 0 bases from V and 5 bases from J, the junction contained 9 bases not matched to a gene. The CDR3 runs 17 residues. CDR3 in DNA: TGTGCCAGCAGCTTAGATCAGCTAGCGGGAGTTGGGGAGACCCAGTACTTC. This codes for CASSLDQLAGVGETQYF.

The chain has TRBV5-4 and TRBJ2-1; 15 bases are a match to TRBD2. In germline, CDR1 is SGHNT, CDR2 YYREEE (reference sequence). V dropped 6 bases and J dropped 6; count of bases not matched to a gene: 7. The CDR3 is made up of 16 amino acids. The DNA of the CDR3 is TGTGCCAGCACCCCGGGACTAGCGGGAGGAGGCAATGAGCAGTTCTTC. Translated: CASTPGLAGGGNEQFF.